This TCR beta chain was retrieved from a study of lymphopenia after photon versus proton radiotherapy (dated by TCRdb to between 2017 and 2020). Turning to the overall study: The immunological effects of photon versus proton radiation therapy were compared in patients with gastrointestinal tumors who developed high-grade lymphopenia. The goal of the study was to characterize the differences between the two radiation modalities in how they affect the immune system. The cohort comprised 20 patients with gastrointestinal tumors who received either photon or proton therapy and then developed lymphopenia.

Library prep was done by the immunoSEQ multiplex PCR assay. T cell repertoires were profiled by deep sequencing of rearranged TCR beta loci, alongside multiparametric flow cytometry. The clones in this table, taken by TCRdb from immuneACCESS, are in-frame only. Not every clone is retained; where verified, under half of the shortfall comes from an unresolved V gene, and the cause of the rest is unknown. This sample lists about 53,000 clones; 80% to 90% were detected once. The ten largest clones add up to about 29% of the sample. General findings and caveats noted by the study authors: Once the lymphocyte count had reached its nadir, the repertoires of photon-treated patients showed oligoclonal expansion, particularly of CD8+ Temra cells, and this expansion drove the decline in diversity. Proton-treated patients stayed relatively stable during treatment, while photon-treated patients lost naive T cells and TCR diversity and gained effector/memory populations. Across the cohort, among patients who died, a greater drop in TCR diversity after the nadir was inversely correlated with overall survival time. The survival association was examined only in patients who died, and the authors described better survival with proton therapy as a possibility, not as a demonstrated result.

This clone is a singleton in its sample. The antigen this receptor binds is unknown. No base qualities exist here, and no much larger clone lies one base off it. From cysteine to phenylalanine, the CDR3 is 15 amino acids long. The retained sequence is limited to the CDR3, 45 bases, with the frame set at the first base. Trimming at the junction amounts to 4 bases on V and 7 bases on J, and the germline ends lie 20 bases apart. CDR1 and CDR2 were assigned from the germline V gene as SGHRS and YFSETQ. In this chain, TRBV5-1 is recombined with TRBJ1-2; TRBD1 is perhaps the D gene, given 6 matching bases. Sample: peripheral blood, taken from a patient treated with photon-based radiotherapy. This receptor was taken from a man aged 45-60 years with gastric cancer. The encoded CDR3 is CASSPRTAAWSGYTF. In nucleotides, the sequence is TGCGCCAGCAGCCCCCGGACAGCCGCCTGGTCTGGCTACACCTTC.